A single sample is the source of the 20 T cell receptor beta chains below, sequenced in a study of cytomegalovirus exposure and HLA in healthy donors. Profiling relied on immunoSEQ multiplex PCR, and the TCRdb table lists in-frame clones only, not all of them. This table has 250,000 to 350,000 clones, roughly 88% appearing once. The specimen was PBMCs. The receptors here all came from a woman younger than 30 in good health and CMV-seronegative.

The V call is TRBV27, the J call TRBJ1-1; tentatively, D is TRBD1 (6 bases). The CDR3 runs 16 residues. The V end was cut by 7 bases, the J end by 2 bases, with 20 bases between. Germline lookup yields CDR1 MNHEY and CDR2 SMNVEV (reference sequence). CDR3 sequence (DNA): TGTGCCAGCACCCACCTGGGGGACAAATTTAACACTGAAGCTTTCTTT. Translating gives CASTHLGDKFNTEAFF.

The rearrangement joins TRBV6-7 to TRBJ2-7, with D possibly being TRBD1 (5 bases). TRBV6-7 is identified as an open reading frame with a role that is uncertain. The V end lost 9 bases, the J end lost 1 base, and 10 bases lay between the germline ends. CDR3 length: 12 residues. DNA for the CDR3: TGTGCCAGACACAGGAGATCCTACGAGCAGTACTTC. Protein product: CARHRRSYEQYF.

This chain uses TRBV27 with TRBJ2-1, with D perhaps TRBD2 (6 bases). Germline V lookup: CDR1 MNHEY, CDR2 SMNVEV (reference sequence). Trimming stripped 4 bases from V and 8 bases from J, with 21 bases between. CDR3 size: 16 residues. In nucleotides, the CDR3 is TGTGCCAGCAGTTCCCAACCCTCCCTAGCGTCGGATGAGCAGTTCTTC. Its translation is CASSSQPSLASDEQFF.

The V call is TRBV5-5, the J call TRBJ2-7; TRBD2 agrees at 9 bases. With V trimmed by 1 base and J by 2 bases, 4 bases remained unmatched. The CDR3 length is 15 residues. Per the germline V gene, CDR1 is SGHKS and CDR2 is YYEKEE (reference sequence). CDR3 DNA: TGTGCCAGCAGCTTGTGGACTAGCGACCCCTACGAGCAGTACTTC. As protein: CASSLWTSDPYEQYF.

The chain combines TRBV2 with TRBJ2-7; D remains unclear. Germline loops: CDR1 SNHLY, CDR2 FYNNEI. Trimming pared 8 bases from V and 0 bases from J, leaving 14 bases between. The CDR3 totals 14 residues. CDR3 DNA: TGTGCCAGCCGCGAATTTTCTAGCTCCTACGAGCAGTACTTC. Amino acid sequence: CASREFSSSYEQYF.

V and J are TRBV4-3 and TRBJ2-1, with D possibly being TRBD2 (5 bases). Trimming pared 4 bases from V and 0 bases from J, leaving 22 bases between. This CDR3 spans 19 amino acids. CDR1 and CDR2 (germline): LGHNA, YSLEER. The CDR3: CASSPNGVGRETSYNEQFF. The CDR3 coding sequence is TGCGCCAGCAGCCCAAATGGGGTCGGTCGGGAAACCTCCTACAATGAGCAGTTCTTC.

The chain carries TRBV15 and TRBJ2-3; the match to TRBD2 covers 8 bases. Trimming took 2 bases from V and 2 from J; bases not matched to a gene: 3. CDR3 length: 15 amino acids. Germline lookup yields CDR1 LNHNV and CDR2 YYDKDF (reference sequence). The CDR3 sequence: CATSRLAGPTDTQYF. The CDR3 region has the DNA TGTGCCACCAGCAGATTAGCGGGACCCACAGATACGCAGTATTTT.

Here the CDR3 reads CASSSTRDYHSYNEQFF. CDR3 nucleotides: TGTGCCAGCAGTTCTACGCGGGACTACCACTCCTACAATGAGCAGTTCTTC. The rearrangement uses TRBV28 and TRBJ2-1; 7 bases are a match to TRBD2. The CDR3 has 17 amino acids. Losses at the gene ends were 4 bases for V and 0 bases for J; bases not matched to a gene: 9. The germline V gene encodes CDR1 MDHEN and CDR2 SYDVKM.

This clone was seen only a few times. V and J are TRBV4-1 and TRBJ2-7; TRBD2 aligns across 10 bases. J was trimmed by 9 bases and V by 3 bases; bases with no gene match: 8. Per germline, CDR1 MGHRA and CDR2 YSYEKL. This CDR3 has 14 residues. CDR3 DNA sequence: TGCGCCAGCAGCCACCTAGCGGGAGATAGGGTGCAGTACTTC. Its protein is CASSHLAGDRVQYF.

The chain combines TRBV10-3 with TRBJ2-3, with 8 bases that match TRBD2. The CDR3 runs to 13 residues. With V trimmed by 9 bases and J by 0 bases, 2 bases remained unmatched. The V gene's germline CDR1 is ENHRY and CDR2 SYGVKD. The DNA of the CDR3 is TGTGCCATAGCGGGAGAGAGCACAGATACGCAGTATTTT. It yields the protein CAIAGESTDTQYF.

The chain combines TRBV9 with TRBJ1-5; tentative D call: TRBD1 (5 bases). Trimming took off 0 bases at V and 11 bases at J, with 12 bases between the two ends. CDR3 size: 13 residues. Germline CDR1 reads SGDLS; CDR2 reads YYNGEE. This chain's CDR3 is CASSVDQGSSQHF. The CDR3 DNA sequence: TGTGCCAGCAGCGTAGATCAGGGCTCCTCCCAGCATTTT.

The J gene is TRBJ2-2, the V gene TRBV27; D is ambiguous. V lost 5 bases, J lost 7 bases, and 11 bases lay in between. Germline values: CDR1 MNHEY, CDR2 SMNVEV (reference sequence). This CDR3 has 13 amino acids. DNA for the CDR3: TGTGCCAGCAGTCGCGTCACTAACGGGGAGCTGTTTTTT. It specifies CASSRVTNGELFF.

The chain recombines TRBV5-1 with TRBJ1-3; weak D call: TRBD1 (5 bases). The V and J ends lost 4 bases and 8 bases respectively, with 19 bases between them. Looked up from germline, CDR1 is SGHRS and CDR2 is YFSETQ. The CDR3 is made up of 15 amino acids. The CDR3 sequence: CASSRDSGQLDTIYF. CDR3 DNA: TGCGCCAGCAGCAGGGACTCCGGCCAGCTTGACACCATATATTTT.

J is TRBJ2-3 and V is TRBV27; the match to TRBD2 covers 7 bases. Germline CDR1 is MNHEY and CDR2 is SMNVEV (reference sequence). This CDR3 has 14 residues. With 4 bases clipped from V and 2 bases from J, the junction kept 3 bases outside the gene matches. CDR3 in amino acids: CASSWSGITDTQYF. In DNA, the CDR3 is TGTGCCAGCAGTTGGAGCGGGATCACAGATACGCAGTATTTT.

The V gene is TRBV5-1, the J gene TRBJ2-7; the match to TRBD2 covers 9 bases. The V gene's germline CDR1 is SGHRS and CDR2 YFSETQ. The CDR3 has 16 residues. Trimming cost V 4 bases and J 0 bases; bases outside gene matches: 8. The CDR3 reads CASSPSASGDSYEQYF. Written as DNA, the CDR3 is TGCGCCAGCAGCCCCTCCGCTAGCGGGGACTCCTACGAGCAGTACTTC.

The chain links TRBV27 to TRBJ2-5; TRBD2 matches 10 bases. The CDR3 runs 16 residues. Unmatched junction bases numbered 11, after V lost 5 bases and J lost 5 bases. The germline CDR1 and CDR2 sequences are MNHEY and SMNVEV (reference sequence). The CDR3 sequence: CASSPLSSGRWETQYF. CDR3 DNA: TGTGCCAGCAGTCCCCTATCTAGCGGGAGATGGGAGACCCAGTACTTC.

The chain carries TRBV5-5 and TRBJ2-6, with a tentative D call TRBD1 (6 bases). Germline loops: CDR1 SGHKS, CDR2 YYEKEE (reference sequence). The CDR3 contains 17 residues. Trimming pared 0 bases from V and 0 bases from J, leaving 10 bases between. The CDR3 loop is CASSLEGHLSGANVLTF. The CDR3 DNA is TGTGCCAGCAGCTTGGAGGGACACCTCTCTGGGGCCAACGTCCTGACTTTC. The full variable domain, rest sourced from reference TRBV5-5 and TRBJ2-6, is DAGVTQSPTHLIKTRGQQVTLRCSPISGHKSVSWYQQVLGQGPQFIFQYYEKEERGRGNFPDRFSARQFPNYSSELNVNALLLGDSALYLCASSLEGHLSGANVLTFGAGSRLTVL.

V gene TRBV7-9 combines with J gene TRBJ1-2; D unclear. CDR1 and CDR2 from the germline V gene are SEHNR and FQNEAQ (reference sequence). CDR3 length: 14 residues. Trimming left V 5 bases short and J 6 bases short, with 16 bases between. This CDR3 is CASSIETSGHGYTF. CDR3 nucleotide sequence: TGTGCCAGCAGCATCGAGACTTCGGGTCATGGCTACACCTTC.

Details on this clone: Germline and junction disagree at one end, which may indicate a read error. The chain links TRBV7-2 to TRBJ2-1; D is perhaps TRBD1 (6 bases). The CDR3 contains 15 residues. Germline CDR1 is SGHTA and CDR2 is FQGNSA. The CDR3 loop is CASSLVGDTYNEQFF. The CDR3 DNA reads as TGTGCCAGTAGCTTAGTGGGGGACACCTACAATGAGCAGTTCTTC.

The chain joins TRBV7-3 to TRBJ2-3; tentative D call: TRBD2 (6 bases). The CDR3 length is 14 residues. V was clipped by 5 bases and J by 3 bases, with 12 bases between them. Germline V gene lookup returns CDR1 SGHTA and CDR2 FQGTGA. CDR3 sequence (DNA): TGTGCCAGCAGCCAGGGACTGGATACAGATACGCAGTATTTT. Translation gives CASSQGLDTDTQYF.